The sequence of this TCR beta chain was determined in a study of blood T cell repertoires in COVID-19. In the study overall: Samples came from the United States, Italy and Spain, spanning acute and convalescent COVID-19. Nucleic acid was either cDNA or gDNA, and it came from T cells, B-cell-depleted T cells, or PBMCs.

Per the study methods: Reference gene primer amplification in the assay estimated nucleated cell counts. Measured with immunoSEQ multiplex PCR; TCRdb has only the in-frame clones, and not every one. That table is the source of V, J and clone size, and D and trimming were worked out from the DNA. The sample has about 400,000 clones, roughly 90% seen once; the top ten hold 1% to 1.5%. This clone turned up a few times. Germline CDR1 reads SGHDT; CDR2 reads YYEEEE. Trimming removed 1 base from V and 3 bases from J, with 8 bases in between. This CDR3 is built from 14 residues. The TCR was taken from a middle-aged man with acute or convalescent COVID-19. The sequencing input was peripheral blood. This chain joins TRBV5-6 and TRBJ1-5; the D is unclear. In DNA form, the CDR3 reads TGTGCCAGCAGCTTGTCAGGTACCAATCAGCCCCAGCATTTT. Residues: CASSLSGTNQPQHF.